The sequence of this TCR beta chain was determined in a study of T cell changes during pregnancy in multiple sclerosis. The protocol was immunoSEQ multiplex PCR, while the TCRdb copy is restricted to in-frame clones and leaves out a portion. This table holds some 70,000 clones, 90% to 95% found once. The V gene lost 6 bases and the J gene lost 6 bases, with 17 bases spanning the gap. The CDR3 is 14 amino acids. Germline values: CDR1 MNHNY, CDR2 SVGAGI (reference sequence). The rearrangement links TRBV6-6 to TRBJ1-2; a possible D gene is TRBD1 (5 bases). The sequence was obtained from a female donor with multiple sclerosis, enrolled in a pregnancy study. Specimen: CD8+ T cells from peripheral blood mononuclear cells, collected before pregnancy. The CDR3 nucleotides read TGTGCCAGCAGCCCTAGTGAGGCGGGGGATGGCTACACCTTC. This translates into CASSPSEAGDGYTF.